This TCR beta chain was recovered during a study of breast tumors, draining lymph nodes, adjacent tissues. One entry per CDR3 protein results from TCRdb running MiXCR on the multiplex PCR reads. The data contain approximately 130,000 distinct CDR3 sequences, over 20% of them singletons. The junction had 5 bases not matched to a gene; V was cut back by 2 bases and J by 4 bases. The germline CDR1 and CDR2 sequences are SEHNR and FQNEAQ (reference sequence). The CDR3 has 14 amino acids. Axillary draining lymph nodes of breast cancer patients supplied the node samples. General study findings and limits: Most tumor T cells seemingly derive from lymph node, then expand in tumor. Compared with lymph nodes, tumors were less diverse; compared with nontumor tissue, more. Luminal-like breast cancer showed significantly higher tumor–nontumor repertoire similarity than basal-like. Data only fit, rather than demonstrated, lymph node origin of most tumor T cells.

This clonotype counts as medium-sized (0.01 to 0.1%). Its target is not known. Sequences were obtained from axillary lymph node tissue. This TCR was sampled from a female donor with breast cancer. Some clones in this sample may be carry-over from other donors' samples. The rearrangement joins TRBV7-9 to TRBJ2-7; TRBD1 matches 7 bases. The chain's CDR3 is CASSLKQGIYEQYF. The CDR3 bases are TGTGCCAGCAGCTTAAAACAGGGGATATACGAGCAGTACTTC.